Listed below are T cell receptor beta chains from one sample, sequenced in a study of shared clonotypes between healthy human individuals. Data came from immunoSEQ multiplex PCR; TCRdb stores just in-frame clones and leaves some out. The table shows 1,400,000 or so clones, with just under 99% occurring only once. The sequenced sample was naive CD4+ T cells sorted from blood. Source of these receptors: a young man in good health. Each CDR3 is given with its conserved first and last residue. A D gene is named only where the DNA matches it firmly. Where a row states a size, it is once, few, many or the class of an expanded clone; other rows omit it.

d_call	v_call	clone_size	j_call	cdr3_aa	cdr3_nt
NA	TRBV9	NA	TRBJ2-1	CASSLTPGEAYNEQFF	TGTGCCAGCAGCCTAACCCCAGGGGAAGCCTACAATGAGCAGTTCTTC
TRBD2	TRBV11-2	NA	TRBJ2-2	CASSLGLGLAGVGELFF	TGTGCCAGCAGCTTAGGGTTGGGACTAGCGGGAGTCGGGGAGCTGTTTTTT
TRBD1	TRBV19	NA	TRBJ1-1	CASTNSGRGPGTEAFF	TGTGCCAGTACCAATTCAGGCAGGGGGCCGGGCACTGAAGCTTTCTTT
NA	TRBV5-4	NA	TRBJ2-1	CASSPRGYNEQFF	TGTGCCAGCTCCCCGCGTGGGTACAATGAGCAGTTCTTC
TRBD1	TRBV18	NA	TRBJ1-1	CASSPELSGGMNTEAFF	TGTGCCAGCTCACCAGAATTGTCAGGGGGTATGAACACTGAAGCTTTCTTT
TRBD2	TRBV7-2	NA	TRBJ2-1	CASSLIAGAGEQFF	TGTGCCAGCAGCCTCATAGCGGGAGCGGGGGAGCAGTTCTTC
TRBD1	TRBV6-4	NA	TRBJ2-1	CASSDQPGQEYNEQFF	TGTGCCAGCAGTGACCAACCGGGACAGGAATACAATGAGCAGTTCTTC
NA	TRBV29-1	NA	TRBJ2-3	CSVDTGGTDTQYF	TGCAGCGTTGATACGGGGGGCACAGATACGCAGTATTTT
TRBD2	TRBV11-2	few	TRBJ2-5	CASSRRLAGGETQYF	TGTGCCAGCAGCCGCAGACTAGCGGGAGGAGAGACCCAGTACTTC
NA	TRBV12-5	NA	TRBJ2-5	CASGSGVTDEETQYF	TGTGCTAGTGGTTCCGGCGTGACAGATGAAGAGACCCAGTACTTC
TRBD1	TRBV5-6	once	TRBJ2-3	CASSGGQITDTQYF	TGTGCCAGCAGCGGGGGACAGATCACAGATACGCAGTATTTT
NA	TRBV27	NA	TRBJ2-7	CASSLSQSHAYEQYF	TGTGCCAGCAGTTTATCTCAGAGTCATGCCTACGAGCAGTACTTC
TRBD1	TRBV6-1	NA	TRBJ1-2	CASNPGQGAGYGYTF	TGTGCCAGCAATCCGGGACAGGGGGCTGGCTATGGCTACACCTTC
NA	TRBV7-9	NA	TRBJ2-1	CASSLGQNNEQFF	TGTGCCAGCAGCTTAGGACAGAACAATGAGCAGTTCTTC
NA	TRBV11-2	NA	TRBJ2-7	CASSLQQEQYF	TGTGCCAGCAGCTTACAACAAGAGCAGTACTTC
NA	TRBV5-1	NA	TRBJ1-4	CASSLDSTKNEKLFF	TGCGCCAGCAGCTTGGACAGCACTAAGAATGAAAAACTGTTTTTT
TRBD2	TRBV28	NA	TRBJ2-1	CASSPPGTRSYNEQFF	TGTGCCAGCAGCCCACCTGGGACTAGGTCCTACAATGAGCAGTTCTTC
NA	TRBV7-8	NA	TRBJ1-1	CASSLASIRGKDTEAFF	TGTGCCAGCAGCTTAGCTAGTATAAGGGGTAAGGACACTGAAGCTTTCTTT
NA	TRBV5-8	NA	TRBJ2-7	CASSLGGGYEQYF	TGTGCCAGCAGCTTGGGAGGGGGCTACGAGCAGTACTTC
TRBD2	TRBV15	NA	TRBJ2-1	CATSRDTGVLAGYNEQFF	TGTGCCACCAGCAGAGATACGGGTGTACTAGCGGGCTACAATGAGCAGTTCTTC
NA	TRBV25-1	NA	TRBJ2-7	CASSEAGTKYEQYF	TGTGCCAGCAGTGAAGCCGGGACAAAATACGAGCAGTACTTC
NA	TRBV5-1	NA	TRBJ2-5	CASSASQETQYF	TGCGCCAGCAGCGCAAGCCAAGAGACCCAGTACTTC
NA	TRBV29-1	NA	TRBJ2-5	CSVAEASAQETQYF	TGCAGCGTTGCGGAGGCTAGCGCGCAAGAGACCCAGTACTTC
NA	TRBV5-8	NA	TRBJ1-1	CASSSGLRNTEAFF	TGTGCCAGCAGCTCGGGCCTCAGGAACACTGAAGCTTTCTTT
TRBD1	TRBV5-4	NA	TRBJ2-1	CASRSPGTEYNEQFF	TGTGCCAGCAGATCCCCCGGGACAGAGTACAATGAGCAGTTCTTC
NA	TRBV5-1	NA	TRBJ1-5	CASSLDQGSNQPQHF	TGCGCCAGCAGCTTGGATCAGGGGAGCAATCAGCCCCAGCATTTT
TRBD1	TRBV7-9	NA	TRBJ1-1	CASSLGQGNTEAFF	TGTGCCAGCAGCTTAGGACAGGGGAACACTGAAGCTTTCTTT
TRBD1	TRBV25-1	NA	TRBJ1-1	CASSGDRVRVTEAFF	TGTGCCAGCAGTGGTGACAGGGTAAGGGTCACTGAAGCTTTCTTT
TRBD1	TRBV6-1	NA	TRBJ1-2	CASTMGDRGNGYTF	TGTGCCAGCACGATGGGGGACAGGGGTAATGGCTACACCTTC
NA	TRBV7-2	NA	TRBJ2-5	CASSLSGYQETQYF	TGTGCCAGCAGCTTATCAGGGTATCAAGAGACCCAGTACTTC
NA	TRBV2	NA	TRBJ1-4	CASSRVAAEKLFF	TGTGCCAGCAGTAGAGTCGCCGCTGAAAAACTGTTTTTT
NA	TRBV18	NA	TRBJ1-1	CASSPPENTEAFF	TGTGCCAGCTCACCACCGGAGAACACTGAAGCTTTCTTT
NA	TRBV7-6	NA	TRBJ2-3	CASSLADAGTDTQYF	TGTGCCAGCAGCTTAGCTGATGCAGGCACAGATACGCAGTATTTT
TRBD1	TRBV5-1	once	TRBJ1-2	CASSTGTEANYGYTF	TGCGCCAGCAGCACCGGGACAGAAGCTAACTATGGCTACACCTTC
TRBD1	TRBV19	NA	TRBJ2-1	CASKRGPNEQFF	TGTGCCAGTAAGAGGGGGCCGAATGAGCAGTTCTTC
NA	TRBV11-2	NA	TRBJ1-5	CASSLDVGALGQPQHF	TGTGCCAGCAGCTTAGATGTGGGTGCTTTGGGACAGCCCCAGCATTTT
NA	TRBV5-6	NA	TRBJ2-1	CASSLAADNEQFF	TGTGCCAGCAGCTTGGCGGCAGACAATGAGCAGTTCTTC
TRBD2	TRBV5-1	NA	TRBJ2-1	CASSDGRGINEQFF	TGCGCCAGCAGCGACGGGAGGGGGATCAATGAGCAGTTCTTC
TRBD2	TRBV28	once	TRBJ2-7	CASSELAGGSYEQYF	TGTGCCAGCAGTGAGCTAGCGGGAGGTTCCTACGAGCAGTACTTC
NA	TRBV14	once	TRBJ1-3	CASSPRNVPGNTIYF	TGTGCCAGCAGCCCTCGTAATGTCCCTGGAAACACCATATATTTT
TRBD2	TRBV4-2	NA	TRBJ2-7	CASSQAPTSGYEQYF	TGTGCCAGCAGCCAAGCACCGACTAGCGGCTACGAGCAGTACTTC
NA	TRBV6-4	NA	TRBJ2-2	CASSVTPDSTGELFF	TGTGCCAGCAGTGTAACCCCGGACAGCACCGGGGAGCTGTTTTTT
NA	TRBV5-8	NA	TRBJ1-4	CASSRGGGYEKLFF	TGTGCCAGCAGCCGTGGGGGAGGGTATGAAAAACTGTTTTTT
TRBD2	TRBV7-9	NA	TRBJ2-3	CASSLSVGTSGSTDTQYF	TGTGCCAGCAGCTTATCGGTTGGGACTAGCGGGAGCACAGATACGCAGTATTTT
NA	TRBV7-2	NA	TRBJ1-3	CASSRQVRDSGNTIYF	TGTGCCAGCAGCCGACAGGTTAGAGACTCTGGAAACACCATATATTTT
NA	TRBV11-2	NA	TRBJ2-6	CANPPGHTSGANVLTF	TGTGCCAACCCCCCGGGACACACATCTGGGGCCAACGTCCTGACTTTC
NA	TRBV11-2	NA	TRBJ2-2	CASSLDGGSGTGELFF	TGTGCCAGCAGCTTAGATGGGGGGTCGGGCACCGGGGAGCTGTTTTTT
TRBD1	TRBV19	NA	TRBJ2-7	CASSLPGQGPYEQYF	TGTGCCAGTAGTCTACCGGGACAGGGACCCTACGAGCAGTACTTC
NA	TRBV28	once	TRBJ2-7	CASSLAGTDVYEQYF	TGTGCCAGCAGTTTAGCTGGGACCGATGTCTACGAGCAGTACTTC
NA	TRBV11-3	NA	TRBJ2-2	CASSFRGATGELFF	TGTGCCAGCAGCTTTCGGGGGGCGACCGGGGAGCTGTTTTTT
NA	TRBV7-2	once	TRBJ2-1	CASSPLREQFF	TGTGCCAGCAGCCCCCTTAGGGAGCAGTTCTTC
TRBD1	TRBV29-1	once	TRBJ1-1	CSVRDRVLRNTEAFF	TGCAGCGTTCGGGACAGGGTACTTCGGAACACTGAAGCTTTCTTT
NA	TRBV4-3	NA	TRBJ1-2	CASSQEVDGYGYTF	TGCGCCAGCAGCCAAGAAGTAGACGGCTATGGCTACACCTTC
NA	TRBV20-1	NA	TRBJ2-7	CSASFGEQYF	TGCAGTGCTAGCTTTGGGGAGCAGTACTTC
NA	TRBV7-2	once	TRBJ1-5	CASSLQGYSNQPQHF	TGTGCCAGCAGCTTACAAGGTTATAGCAATCAGCCCCAGCATTTT
NA	TRBV29-1	once	TRBJ2-7	CSVEYSSEQYF	TGCAGCGTTGAGTATAGTTCCGAGCAGTACTTC
NA	TRBV5-1	NA	TRBJ2-1	CASSFNSVNNEQFF	TGCGCCAGCAGCTTCAATAGCGTAAACAATGAGCAGTTCTTC
TRBD1	TRBV28	once	TRBJ2-7	CASSPGQGFYEQYF	TGTGCCAGCAGCCCGGGACAGGGATTCTACGAGCAGTACTTC
NA	TRBV28	NA	TRBJ1-2	CASRGSPNYGYTF	TGTGCCAGCAGAGGTAGCCCTAACTATGGCTACACCTTC